The 16 T cell receptor beta chains below were found in one sample sequenced in a study of CD8 T cells in Susac syndrome (dated by TCRdb to between 2018 and 2021). Library construction relied on the immunoSEQ multiplex PCR assay. RNA was extracted with the RNeasy kit and roughly 0.45 to 1 ug was reverse transcribed using random hexamers. TCRdb took the public reads, trimmed them with fastp at Q25, ran MiXCR for clone calling and kept in-frame beta chains. Identical CDR3 protein sequences are pooled into one entry, listed with their most common genes and DNA. In this sample the table shows about 150,000 distinct CDR3 sequences, approximately 96% of which occur a single time. Jointly, the top ten make up less than 0.085% of the sample. Sequencing was performed on CD4+ T cells from PBMCs. The receptors derive from a human donor with Susac syndrome.

The genes are TRBV20-1 and TRBJ2-7, with D perhaps matching TRBD1 (6 bases). The V gene's germline CDR1 is DFQATT and CDR2 SNEGSKA (reference sequence). The CDR3 has 12 residues. Trimming took off 6 bases at V and 6 bases at J, with 15 bases between the two ends. CDR3 sequence reads: CSAPKGGGEQYF. For the CDR3, the DNA is TGCAGTGCACCCAAAGGGGGTGGCGAGCAGTACTTC.

The chain couples TRBV7-2 to TRBJ1-1; D ambiguous. Germline loops: CDR1 SGHTA, CDR2 FQGNSA. Trimming took 1 base from V and 5 from J, leaving 14 bases between them. This CDR3 contains 15 residues. The CDR3 loop is CASSLEALGRTEAFF. The CDR3 coding sequence is TGTGCCAGCAGCTTAGAGGCACTTGGGCGGACTGAAGCTTTCTTT. Using reference TRBV7-2 and TRBJ1-1 for the parts outside the CDR3, the full variable domain is GAGVSQSPSNKVTEKGKDVELRCDPISGHTALYWYRQSLGQGLEFLIYFQGNSAPDKSGLPSDRFSAERTGGSVSTLTIQRTQQEDSAVYLCASSLEALGRTEAFFGQGTRLTVV.

CDR3 coding DNA: TGCAGTGCACCGGGACTAGCGGGAGTCGGGGATACGCAGTATTTT. Residues: CSAPGLAGVGDTQYF. This chain links TRBV20-1 with TRBJ2-3; 14 bases fit TRBD2. Unmatched junction bases numbered 8, after V lost 6 bases and J lost 6 bases. This CDR3 spans 15 amino acids. Germline CDR1 DFQATT, CDR2 SNEGSKA (reference sequence).

The chain carries TRBV18 and TRBJ1-1; 7 bases align to TRBD1. V was clipped by 5 bases and J by 1 base; unmatched bases: 10. CDR3 length equals 16 residues. Germline loops: CDR1 KGHSH, CDR2 LQKENI. The DNA of the CDR3 is TGTGCCAGCTCATCATATACTGACAGGGCGAACACTGAAGCTTTCTTT. Its translation is CASSSYTDRANTEAFF. Full variable domain (remainder filled in from reference TRBV18 and TRBJ1-1): NAGVMQNPRHLVRRRGQEARLRCSPMKGHSHVYWYRQLPEEGLKFMVYLQKENIIDESGMPKERFSAEFPKEGPSILRIQQVVRGDSAAYFCASSSYTDRANTEAFFGQGTRLTVV.

This clonotype was counted a single time. The chain employs TRBV20-1 and TRBJ1-1, with D perhaps matching TRBD1 (5 bases). This CDR3 is built from 14 residues. Germline V lookup: CDR1 DFQATT, CDR2 SNEGSKA (reference sequence). The ends were cut back, 0 bases at V and 1 base at J, with 9 bases in the middle. The CDR3 coding sequence is TGCAGTGCTAGAGATAGCAGGGCGAACACTGAAGCTTTCTTT. As protein: CSARDSRANTEAFF.

This chain links TRBV4-1 with TRBJ1-4, with 7 positions matching TRBD1. J lost 4 bases, V lost 6 bases, and 5 bases had no gene match. From germline, CDR1 is MGHRA and CDR2 YSYEKL. The CDR3 spans 14 residues. CDR3 DNA sequence: TGCGCCAGCAGATGGACAGGCATTAATGAAAAACTGTTTTTT. This gives the protein CASRWTGINEKLFF.

The V and J genes are TRBV29-1 and TRBJ1-2; the D gene is possibly TRBD1 (5 bases). The V end was cut by 4 bases, the J end by 1 base, with 22 bases between. Per the germline V gene, CDR1 is SQVTM and CDR2 is ANQGSEA. The CDR3 contains 17 residues. The CDR3 region has the DNA TGCAGCGTTGGAGGGCAGGGTAGGAGTGTTGGTAACTATGGCTACACCTTC. Encoded protein: CSVGGQGRSVGNYGYTF.

V gene TRBV7-2 combines with J gene TRBJ2-5; the D call may be TRBD1 or TRBD2 (7 bases each). CDR3 length: 13 residues. V dropped 5 bases and J dropped 4 bases, with 11 bases sitting between them. Germline V gene lookup returns CDR1 SGHTA and CDR2 FQGNSA. CDR3 bases: TGTGCCAGCAGCGGCAGGGGGGGAGAGACCCAGTACTTC. It yields the protein CASSGRGGETQYF.

The V and J genes are TRBV18 and TRBJ1-5, with 8 bases identical to TRBD1. V shed 5 bases and J 1 base; nucleotides not matched to a gene: 7. The V gene's germline CDR1 is KGHSH and CDR2 LQKENI. This CDR3 is built from 16 residues. CDR3 protein: CASSATGGYSNQPQHF. CDR3 coding DNA: TGTGCCAGCTCAGCTACAGGGGGATACAGCAATCAGCCCCAGCATTTT.

The chain joins TRBV4-2 to TRBJ2-3; D may match TRBD1 or TRBD2 (5 bases each). The CDR3 extends over 15 amino acids. The V end lost 0 bases, the J end lost 4 bases, and 11 bases lay between the germline ends. From germline, CDR1 is LGHNA and CDR2 YNFKEQ. The CDR3 loop is CASSQDGAGPDTQYF. The CDR3 DNA sequence: TGTGCCAGCAGCCAAGACGGGGCGGGCCCAGATACGCAGTATTTT.

The CDR3 region is CASSDQGLAENTIYF. CDR3 sequence (DNA): TGTGCCAGCAGCGACCAGGGTTTAGCTGAAAACACCATATATTTT. This chain connects TRBV9 to TRBJ1-3; possibly TRBD1 for D (5 bases). V lost 3 bases to trimming and J lost 6 bases, with 16 bases between them. CDR1 SGDLS and CDR2 YYNGEE come from the germline V gene. This CDR3 region has 15 residues.

This chain uses TRBV5-1 with TRBJ2-1, with a weak D call TRBD1 (6 bases). V was shortened by 4 bases and J by 0 bases, with 14 bases between the two germline ends. Germline V CDR1 and CDR2: SGHRS, YFSETQ. CDR3 length equals 16 residues. This CDR3 reads CASSRGTSGSYNEQFF. Here the CDR3 DNA reads TGCGCCAGCAGCAGAGGGACATCCGGCTCCTACAATGAGCAGTTCTTC.

This clonotype has only one observation. The genes are TRBV12-3 or TRBV12-4 and TRBJ2-5; possible D gene TRBD1, 5 bases. V lost 1 base and J lost 6, with 9 bases in between. This CDR3 comprises 13 residues. The CDR3 region is CASSLGPGQTQYF. DNA of the CDR3: TGTGCCAGCAGTTTAGGTCCAGGGCAGACCCAGTACTTC.

As regards this clonotype: A junction boundary mismatches the germline segment, possibly from a read error. This chain links TRBV7-9 with TRBJ1-2; tentatively, D is TRBD1 (5 bases). Germline CDR1 reads SEHNR; CDR2 reads FQNEAQ (reference sequence). The CDR3 extends over 15 amino acids. CDR3 sequence (DNA): TGTGCCAGCAGCTTAGATCGGGGGACGAGCTATGGCCACACCTTC. Its translation: CASSLDRGTSYGHTF.

A single count supports this clonotype. The chain uses TRBV18 and TRBJ1-2; possible D gene TRBD1, 6 bases. Between the trimmed V and J ends, which lost 5 bases and 3 bases, there was a span of 10 bases. CDR3 length equals 13 residues. Germline loops: CDR1 KGHSH, CDR2 LQKENI. The CDR3, as DNA: TGTGCCAGCTCAACGACAGGATACTATGGCTACACCTTC. Its translation is CASSTTGYYGYTF.

The rearrangement joins TRBV2 to TRBJ2-2; possibly TRBD1 or TRBD2 for D (5 bases each). The CDR3 extends over 14 amino acids. Germline CDR1 SNHLY, CDR2 FYNNEI. Between the trimmed V and J ends, which lost 8 bases and 4 bases, there was a span of 14 bases. In DNA form, the CDR3 reads TGTGCCAGCTCTAAAGCAGGGAGCACCGGGGAGCTGTTTTTT. The encoded protein is CASSKAGSTGELFF.